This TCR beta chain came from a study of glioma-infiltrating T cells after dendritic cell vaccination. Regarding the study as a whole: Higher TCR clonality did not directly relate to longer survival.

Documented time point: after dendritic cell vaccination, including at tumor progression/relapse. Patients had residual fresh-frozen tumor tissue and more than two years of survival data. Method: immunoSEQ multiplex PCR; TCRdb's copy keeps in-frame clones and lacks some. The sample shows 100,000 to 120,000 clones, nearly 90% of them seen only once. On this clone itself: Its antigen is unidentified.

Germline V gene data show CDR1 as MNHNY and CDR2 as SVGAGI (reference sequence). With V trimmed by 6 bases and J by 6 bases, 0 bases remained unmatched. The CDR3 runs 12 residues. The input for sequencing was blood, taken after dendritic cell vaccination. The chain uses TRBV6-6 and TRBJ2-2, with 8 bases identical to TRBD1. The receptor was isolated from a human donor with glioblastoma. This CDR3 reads CASSRGPGELFF. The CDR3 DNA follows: TGTGCCAGCAGCAGGGGGCCCGGGGAGCTGTTTTTT.